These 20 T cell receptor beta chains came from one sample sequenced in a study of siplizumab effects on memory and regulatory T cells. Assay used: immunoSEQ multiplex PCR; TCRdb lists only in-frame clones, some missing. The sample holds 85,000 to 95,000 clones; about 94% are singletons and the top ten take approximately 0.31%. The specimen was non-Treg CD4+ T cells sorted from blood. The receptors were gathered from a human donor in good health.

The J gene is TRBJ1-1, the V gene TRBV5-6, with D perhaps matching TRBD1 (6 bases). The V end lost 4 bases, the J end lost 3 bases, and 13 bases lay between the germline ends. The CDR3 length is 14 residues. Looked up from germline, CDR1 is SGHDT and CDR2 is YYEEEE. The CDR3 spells CASSPTGRDTEAFF. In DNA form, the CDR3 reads TGTGCCAGCAGCCCAACAGGGCGGGACACTGAAGCTTTCTTT. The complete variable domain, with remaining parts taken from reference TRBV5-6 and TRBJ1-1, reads DAGVTQSPTHLIKTRGQQVTLRCSPKSGHDTVSWYQQALGQGPQFIFQYYEEEERQRGNFPDRFSGHQFPNYSSELNVNALLLGDSALYLCASSPTGRDTEAFFGQGTRLTVV.

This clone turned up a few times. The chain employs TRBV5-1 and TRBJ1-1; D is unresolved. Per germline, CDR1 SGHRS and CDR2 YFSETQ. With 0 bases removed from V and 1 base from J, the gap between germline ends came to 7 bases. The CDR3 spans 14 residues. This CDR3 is CASSLEVRNTEAFF. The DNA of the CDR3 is TGCGCCAGCAGCTTGGAGGTGAGGAACACTGAAGCTTTCTTT.

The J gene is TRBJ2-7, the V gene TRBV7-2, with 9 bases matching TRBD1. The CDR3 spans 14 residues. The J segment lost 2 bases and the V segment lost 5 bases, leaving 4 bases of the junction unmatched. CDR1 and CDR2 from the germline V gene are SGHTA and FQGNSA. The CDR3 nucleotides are TGTGCCAGCAGCCGGGACAGGGTAGCCTACGAGCAGTACTTC. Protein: CASSRDRVAYEQYF.

Written as DNA, the CDR3 is TGTGCCTGGAGTAACGGCGGGAGTAACAATGAGCAGTTCTTC. Its protein is CAWSNGGSNNEQFF. V gene TRBV30 combines with J gene TRBJ2-1, with 7 positions matching TRBD2. The CDR3 has 14 amino acids. The V gene end was trimmed by 2 bases and the J gene end by 5 bases; junction bases not matched to a gene: 6. Germline V CDR1 and CDR2: GTSNPN, SVGIG (reference sequence).

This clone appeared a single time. CDR3 sequence: CASSAGQLRTYEQYF. The CDR3 nucleotides read TGTGCCAGCAGTGCGGGACAGTTAAGAACCTACGAGCAGTACTTC. This rearrangement joins TRBV6-6 to TRBJ2-7; D possibly corresponds to TRBD1 (7 bases). Looked up from germline, CDR1 is MNHNY and CDR2 is SVGAGI (reference sequence). The CDR3 sequence is 15 residues long. Trimming stripped 5 bases from V and 2 bases from J, with 16 bases between.

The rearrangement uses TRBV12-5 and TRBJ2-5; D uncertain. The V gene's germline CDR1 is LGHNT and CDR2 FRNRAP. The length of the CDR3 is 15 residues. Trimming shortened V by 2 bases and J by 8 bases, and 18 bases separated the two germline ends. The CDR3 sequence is CASGLPADVSLTQYF. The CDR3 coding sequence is TGTGCTAGTGGTTTGCCTGCCGACGTATCTCTAACCCAGTACTTC.

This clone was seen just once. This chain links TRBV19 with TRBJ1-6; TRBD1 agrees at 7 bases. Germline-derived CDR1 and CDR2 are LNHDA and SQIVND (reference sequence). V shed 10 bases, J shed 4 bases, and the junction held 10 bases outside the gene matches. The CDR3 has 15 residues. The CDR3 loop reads CATAPAGQYNSPLHF. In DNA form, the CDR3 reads TGTGCCACCGCACCCGCGGGACAGTATAATTCACCCCTCCACTTT.

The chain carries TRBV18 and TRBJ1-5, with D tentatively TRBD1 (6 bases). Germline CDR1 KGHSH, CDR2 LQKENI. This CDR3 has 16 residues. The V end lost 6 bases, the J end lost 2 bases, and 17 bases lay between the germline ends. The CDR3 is CASSQRGAPGNQPQHF. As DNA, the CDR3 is TGTGCCAGCTCCCAGAGGGGGGCTCCTGGCAATCAGCCCCAGCATTTT.

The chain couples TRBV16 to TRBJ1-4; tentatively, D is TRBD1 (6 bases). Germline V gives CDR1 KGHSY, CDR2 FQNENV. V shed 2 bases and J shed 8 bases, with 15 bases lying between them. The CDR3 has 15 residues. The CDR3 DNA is TGTGCCAGCAGCCAAGCGGACAGCCGAGGGGAAAAACTGTTTTTT. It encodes CASSQADSRGEKLFF.

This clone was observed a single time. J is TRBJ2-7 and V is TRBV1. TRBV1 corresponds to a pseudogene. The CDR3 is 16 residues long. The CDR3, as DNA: TGCACCAGCAGCCAGGAGATCAGGCAGCGTACCTACGAGCAGTACTTC. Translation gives CTSSQEIRQRTYEQYF.

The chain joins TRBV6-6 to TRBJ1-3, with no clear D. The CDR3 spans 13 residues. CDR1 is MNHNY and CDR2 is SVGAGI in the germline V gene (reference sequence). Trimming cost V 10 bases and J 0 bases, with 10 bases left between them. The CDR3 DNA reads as TGTGCCACCATCGGCAGCTCTGGAAACACCATATATTTT. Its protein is CATIGSSGNTIYF.

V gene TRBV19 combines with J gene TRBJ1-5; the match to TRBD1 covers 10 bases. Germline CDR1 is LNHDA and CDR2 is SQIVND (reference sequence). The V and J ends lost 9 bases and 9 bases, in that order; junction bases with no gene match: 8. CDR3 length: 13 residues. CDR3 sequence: CASTGQGRGPQHF. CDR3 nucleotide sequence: TGTGCCAGCACGGGACAGGGGCGGGGGCCCCAGCATTTT.

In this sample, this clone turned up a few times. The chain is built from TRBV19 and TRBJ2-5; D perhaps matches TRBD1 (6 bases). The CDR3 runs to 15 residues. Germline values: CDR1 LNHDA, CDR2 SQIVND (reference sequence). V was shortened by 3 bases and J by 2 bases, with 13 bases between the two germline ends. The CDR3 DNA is TGTGCCAGTAGTATGGGCCAGGGGCCTCAAGAGACCCAGTACTTC. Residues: CASSMGQGPQETQYF.

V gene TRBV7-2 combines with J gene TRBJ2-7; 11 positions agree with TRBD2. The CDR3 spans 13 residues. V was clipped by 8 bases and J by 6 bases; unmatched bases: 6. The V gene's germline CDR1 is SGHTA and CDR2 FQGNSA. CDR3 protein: CASRTSGFSEQYF. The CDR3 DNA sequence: TGTGCCAGCCGGACTAGCGGGTTTTCCGAGCAGTACTTC.

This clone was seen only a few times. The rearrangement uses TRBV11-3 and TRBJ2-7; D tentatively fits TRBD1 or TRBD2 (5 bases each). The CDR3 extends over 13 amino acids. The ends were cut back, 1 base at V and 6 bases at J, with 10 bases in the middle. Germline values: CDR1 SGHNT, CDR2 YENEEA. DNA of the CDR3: TGTGCCAGCAGCTTAGTCGGGGCCGGCGAGCAGTACTTC. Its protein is CASSLVGAGEQYF. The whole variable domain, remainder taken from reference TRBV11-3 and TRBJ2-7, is EAGVVQSPRYKIIEKKQPVAFWCNPISGHNTLYWYLQNLGQGPELLIRYENEEAVDDSQLPKDRFSAERLKGVDSTLKIQPAELGDSAVYLCASSLVGAGEQYFGPGTRLTVT.

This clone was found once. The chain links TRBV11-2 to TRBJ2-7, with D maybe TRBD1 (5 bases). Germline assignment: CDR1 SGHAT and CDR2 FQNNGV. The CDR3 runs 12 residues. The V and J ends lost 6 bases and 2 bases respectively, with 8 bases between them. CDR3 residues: CASRPTAYEQYF. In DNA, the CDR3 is TGTGCCAGCAGGCCGACAGCCTACGAGCAGTACTTC.

CDR3 amino acids: CASNGALNEKLFF. CDR3 nucleotides: TGTGCCAGCAACGGGGCCCTTAATGAAAAACTGTTTTTT. The gene calls are TRBV6-5 and TRBJ1-4; D is perhaps TRBD1 (5 bases). The V end was cut by 7 bases, the J end by 4 bases, with 10 bases between. The CDR3 is 13 residues long. Germline CDR1 and CDR2: MNHEY and SVGAGI.

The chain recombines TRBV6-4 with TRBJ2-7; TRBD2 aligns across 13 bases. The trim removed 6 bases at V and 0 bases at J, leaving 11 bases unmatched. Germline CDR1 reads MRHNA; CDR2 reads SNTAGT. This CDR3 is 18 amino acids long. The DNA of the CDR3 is TGTGCCAGCAGCTACGGGACTAGCGGGAACAGGAGCTCCTACGAGCAGTACTTC. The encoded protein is CASSYGTSGNRSSYEQYF.

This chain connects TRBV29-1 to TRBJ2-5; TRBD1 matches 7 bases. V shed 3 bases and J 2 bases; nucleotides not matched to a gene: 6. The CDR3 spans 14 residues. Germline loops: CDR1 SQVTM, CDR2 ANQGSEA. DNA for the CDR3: TGCAGCGTTGAGGGGGTCAGGGGGCAAGAGACCCAGTACTTC. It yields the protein CSVEGVRGQETQYF.

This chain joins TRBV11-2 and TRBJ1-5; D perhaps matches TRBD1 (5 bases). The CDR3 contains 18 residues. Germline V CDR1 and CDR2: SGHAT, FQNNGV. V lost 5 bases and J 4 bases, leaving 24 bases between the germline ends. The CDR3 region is CASSPTPIEGAGNQPQHF. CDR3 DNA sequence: TGTGCCAGCAGCCCCACCCCCATAGAAGGGGCTGGGAATCAGCCCCAGCATTTT.